These 27 T cell receptor beta chains came from one sample sequenced in a study of regulatory T cells in long-lasting Graves disease. According to the study, TCR beta libraries were built with iRepertoire HTBI primers and CDR3-region Arm-PCR. From the multiplex PCR reads, TCRdb called clonotypes with MiXCR, one entry per CDR3 protein. The table has roughly 560,000 distinct CDR3 sequences, around 12% seen once. Specified time point: newly diagnosed GD, antithyroid drugs for less than 3 months. Extracted PBMC RNA gave rise to the TCR library. These same records also appear under a second study, on T cells in Graves' hyperthyroidism and ophthalmopathy.

Sequences were derived from peripheral blood mononuclear cells (PBMCs), sampled at new diagnosis, from a patient treated with antithyroid drugs. The receptors come from a woman in her twenties or thirties with Graves disease.

The chain has TRBV28 and TRBJ1-5; D unclear. V lost 4 bases and J 4 bases, leaving 11 bases between the germline ends. Per germline, CDR1 MDHEN and CDR2 SYDVKM. The CDR3 covers 14 residues. As DNA, the CDR3 is TGTGCCAGCAGTTGGCGGGGTGGAAATCAGCCCCAGCATTTT. Translated: CASSWRGGNQPQHF. The complete variable domain, with remaining parts taken from reference TRBV28 and TRBJ1-5, reads DVKVTQSSRYLVKRTGEKVFLECVQDMDHENMFWYRQDPGLGLRLIYFSYDVKMKEKGDIPEGYSVSREKKERFSLILESASTNQTSMYLCASSWRGGNQPQHFGDGTRLSIL.

This clonotype was detected ten times or more. V usage is TRBV16 and J usage is TRBJ2-7; 8 nucleotides line up with TRBD1. V gave up 4 bases and J gave up 0 bases; unmatched junction bases: 2. This CDR3 is 14 amino acids long. Germline CDR1 and CDR2: KGHSY and FQNENV. CDR3 DNA sequence: TGTGCCAGCAGCCCTCAGGGGGCCTCCTACGAGCAGTACTTC. Protein: CASSPQGASYEQYF.

This clonotype appeared a few times. The DNA for the CDR3 is TGTGCCTACGACAAGTATGGGACGGAAAATGAGCAGTTCTTC. This translates into CAYDKYGTENEQFF. The V gene is TRBV6-2 or TRBV6-3, the J gene TRBJ2-1; D tentatively reads TRBD1 or TRBD2 (5 bases each). Deletions cut 11 bases from V and 7 bases from J, with 21 bases between. The CDR3 has 14 residues. Germline V gives CDR1 MNHEY, CDR2 SVGEGT.

The chain uses TRBV28 and TRBJ2-1; 12 nucleotides match TRBD2. There are 17 residues in the CDR3. Germline CDR1 MDHEN, CDR2 SYDVKM. J lost 8 bases, V lost 2 bases, and 10 bases had no gene match. CDR3 region: CASSLVETSGRVHEQFF. The DNA for the CDR3 is TGTGCCAGCAGTTTAGTCGAGACTAGCGGGAGAGTACATGAGCAGTTCTTC.

Concerning this clonotype itself: The junction differs from germline at one of its ends, possibly a read error. The J gene is TRBJ1-2, the V gene TRBV28; 8 bases agree with TRBD1. The CDR3 extends over 13 amino acids. Germline-derived CDR1 and CDR2 are MDHEN and SYDVKM. CDR3 residues: CASSPGQGYSYTF. CDR3 nucleotide sequence: TGTGCCAGCAGCCCCGGACAGGGCTATAGCTACACCTTC.

This clonotype was seen at least ten times. V and J are TRBV7-9 and TRBJ2-1; unclear D gene. The CDR3 is 13 amino acids. V dropped 5 bases and J dropped 8 bases, with 13 bases sitting between them. Germline V CDR1 and CDR2: SEHNR, FQNEAQ (reference sequence). The CDR3 is CASSGPWADEQFF. The CDR3 nucleotides are TGTGCCAGCAGCGGACCTTGGGCCGATGAGCAGTTCTTC.

Only a few counts were recorded for this clonotype. This chain connects TRBV16 to TRBJ1-1; D possibly corresponds to TRBD1 (5 bases). The CDR3 length is 12 residues. Germline V gives CDR1 KGHSY, CDR2 FQNENV. Trimming left V 6 bases short and J 8 bases short, with 13 bases between. CDR3 in amino acids: CASSHQGNEAFF. CDR3 DNA: TGTGCCAGCAGTCACCAGGGCAACGAAGCTTTCTTT.

This clonotype has just a few counts. The gene calls are TRBV19 and TRBJ2-5; D may be TRBD1 (5 bases). CDR1 and CDR2 from the germline V gene are LNHDA and SQIVND (reference sequence). The V end was cut by 5 bases, the J end by 0 bases, with 13 bases between. The length of the CDR3 is 15 residues. CDR3 nucleotides: TGTGCCAGTAGTTGGGCAGGGATGTACCAAGAGACCCAGTACTTC. This translates into CASSWAGMYQETQYF.

The table lists this clonotype with many counts. The chain is built from TRBV19 and TRBJ1-6; possible D gene TRBD1, 5 bases. The CDR3 covers 15 residues. Germline CDR1 reads LNHDA; CDR2 reads SQIVND (reference sequence). The V gene lost 3 bases and the J gene lost 6 bases, with 12 bases spanning the gap. The CDR3 DNA follows: TGTGCCAGTAGTATTGGGACGGAGGCTAATTCACCCCTCCACTTT. It is translated as CASSIGTEANSPLHF.

This clonotype was observed many times. This sequence joins TRBV27 and TRBJ2-1, with 7 bases identical to TRBD2. Losses at the gene ends were 3 bases for V and 4 bases for J; bases not matched to a gene: 6. This CDR3 has 15 residues. Looked up from germline, CDR1 is MNHEY and CDR2 is SMNVEV (reference sequence). DNA for the CDR3: TGTGCCAGCAGTTTCAGCGGGACGCGGTACAATGAGCAGTTCTTC. Its protein product is CASSFSGTRYNEQFF.

As regards this clonotype: This is likely an artifact of a read error, given a far larger clone one base away. The J gene is TRBJ2-1, the V gene TRBV2, with no clear D. V shed 6 bases and J shed 10 bases, with 13 bases lying between them. Looked up from germline, CDR1 is SNHLY and CDR2 is FYNNEI. This CDR3 is built from 12 residues. CDR3: CASSPTFYEQFF. In DNA, the CDR3 is TGTGCCAGCAGCCCGACGTTTTACGAGCAGTTCTTC. Full variable domain (missing parts from reference TRBV2 and TRBJ2-1): EPEVTQTPSHQVTQMGQEVILRCVPISNHLYFYWYRQILGQKVEFLVSFYNNEISEKSEIFDDQFSVERPDGSNFTLKIRSTKLEDSAMYFCASSPTFYEQFFGPGTRLTVL.

There are many counts of this clonotype. The V gene is TRBV12-3 or TRBV12-4, the J gene TRBJ1-1; perhaps TRBD1 as D (5 bases). The CDR3 runs to 13 residues. V lost 6 bases, J lost 3 bases, and 11 bases lay in between. CDR3 sequence: CASSDGGYTEAFF. CDR3 nucleotide sequence: TGTGCCAGCAGCGACGGGGGATACACTGAAGCTTTCTTT.

This clonotype was observed a handful of times. The CDR3 loop reads CATSDPRDSTGELFF. The CDR3 bases are TGTGCCACCAGTGATCCCCGGGACAGTACCGGGGAGCTGTTTTTT. The chain uses TRBV24-1 and TRBJ2-2; 7 bases agree with TRBD1. V shed 3 bases, J shed 5 bases, and the junction held 5 bases outside the gene matches. The CDR3 is made up of 15 amino acids. CDR1 and CDR2 (germline): KGHDR, SFDVKD.

This clonotype turned up a few times. The rearrangement joins TRBV9 to TRBJ1-2, with D unclear. Trimming removed 4 bases at V and 1 base at J, with 14 bases between. The V gene's germline CDR1 is SGDLS and CDR2 YYNGEE. The CDR3 is made up of 15 amino acids. The CDR3 is CASSPTDGVNYGYTF. CDR3 sequence (DNA): TGTGCCAGCAGCCCCACAGACGGGGTTAACTATGGCTACACCTTC.

This clonotype was observed many times. The chain is built from TRBV30 and TRBJ1-6; D call uncertain. Germline-derived CDR1 and CDR2 are GTSNPN and SVGIG (reference sequence). Trimming took 3 bases from V and 0 from J, leaving 12 bases between them. CDR3 size: 16 residues. Written as DNA, the CDR3 is TGTGCCTGGAGCGCGACGAGGAGCTCCTATAATTCACCCCTCCACTTT. This sequence encodes CAWSATRSSYNSPLHF.

This clonotype has at least ten counts. This chain links TRBV12-3 or TRBV12-4 with TRBJ1-5; no clear D. V was clipped by 4 bases and J by 4 bases, with 11 bases between them. This CDR3 region has 14 residues. The CDR3 DNA follows: TGTGCCAGCAGTTCCCCGGGCCCTAATCAGCCCCAGCATTTT. As protein: CASSSPGPNQPQHF.

The chain recombines TRBV7-2 with TRBJ2-7, with 7 bases lining up with TRBD1. With V trimmed by 5 bases and J by 3 bases, 16 bases remained unmatched. CDR1 and CDR2 (germline): SGHTA, FQGNSA. The CDR3 runs to 17 residues. CDR3 sequence: CASSLGVLQGIFYEQYF. CDR3 coding DNA: TGTGCCAGCAGCCTTGGGGTACTACAGGGGATTTTCTACGAGCAGTACTTC.

This clonotype has ten or more counts. The genes are TRBV27 and TRBJ1-1; 7 nucleotides agree with TRBD1. In germline, CDR1 is MNHEY, CDR2 SMNVEV (reference sequence). CDR3 length: 15 residues. Germline trimming cut 3 bases from V and 10 bases from J; bases unmatched to any gene: 14. The CDR3 DNA reads as TGTGCCAGCAGTTTCCAGGGGACAGCTGGTTTTGGAGCTTTCTTT. Protein sequence: CASSFQGTAGFGAFF.

This clonotype was found many times. This chain connects TRBV7-2 to TRBJ1-2; weak D call: TRBD1 (6 bases). There are 13 residues in the CDR3. V was trimmed by 3 bases and J by 8 bases, leaving 13 bases between them. From germline, CDR1 is SGHTA and CDR2 FQGNSA. CDR3 in amino acids: CASSLQGRGGYTF. In nucleotides, the CDR3 is TGTGCCAGCAGCTTGCAGGGGCGGGGAGGCTACACCTTC.

Ten or more counts support this clonotype. This sequence joins TRBV4-1 and TRBJ1-6; D ambiguous. Germline V gene data show CDR1 as MGHRA and CDR2 as YSYEKL. V was trimmed by 3 bases and J by 7 bases, leaving 10 bases between them. This CDR3 comprises 14 residues. CDR3 region: CASSQSRENSPLHF. CDR3 coding DNA: TGCGCCAGCAGCCAGTCAAGGGAGAATTCACCCCTCCACTTT.

This clonotype was observed a handful of times. The chain links TRBV30 to TRBJ1-2, with 7 positions matching TRBD1. The V gene end was trimmed by 8 bases and the J gene end by 5 bases; junction bases not matched to a gene: 8. Germline V gene data show CDR1 as GTSNPN and CDR2 as SVGIG (reference sequence). The CDR3 is 12 amino acids. In DNA form, the CDR3 reads TGTGCCGGAACACAGGGGAATTATGGCTACACCTTC. Translating it yields CAGTQGNYGYTF.

This clonotype was seen ten or more times. The rearrangement links TRBV2 to TRBJ1-4, with 7 bases matching TRBD1. V lost 5 bases to trimming and J lost 3 bases; unmatched junction nucleotides: 3. The CDR3 covers 14 residues. CDR1 SNHLY and CDR2 FYNNEI come from the germline V gene. The CDR3 DNA reads as TGTGCCAGCAGTCCCCAGGGGGCTAATGAAAAACTGTTTTTT. Translated, it gives CASSPQGANEKLFF. Complete variable domain (other parts from reference TRBV2 and TRBJ1-4): EPEVTQTPSHQVTQMGQEVILRCVPISNHLYFYWYRQILGQKVEFLVSFYNNEISEKSEIFDDQFSVERPDGSNFTLKIRSTKLEDSAMYFCASSPQGANEKLFFGSGTQLSVL.

This clonotype was seen many times. The rearrangement uses TRBV9 and TRBJ2-2; the D call may be TRBD1 or TRBD2 (5 bases each). CDR1 and CDR2 from the germline V gene are SGDLS and YYNGEE. V dropped 5 bases and J dropped 0 bases, with 8 bases sitting between them. The CDR3 length is 14 residues. The CDR3 spells CASRRGANTGELFF. The CDR3 DNA follows: TGTGCCAGCAGGAGGGGAGCGAACACCGGGGAGCTGTTTTTT.

This clonotype was seen only a few times. A junction boundary mismatches the germline segment, possibly from a read error. The genes are TRBV3-1 and TRBJ2-2, with 11 nucleotides matching TRBD2. CDR3 size: 16 residues. Germline V gene sequence: CDR1 LGHDT, CDR2 YNNKEL (reference sequence). CDR3 protein: CASSLLAGANTGKLFF. In DNA, the CDR3 is TGTGCCAGCAGCCTACTAGCGGGAGCGAACACCGGGAAGCTGTTTTTT.

This clonotype was seen many times. The chain couples TRBV20-1 to TRBJ2-1; 9 nucleotides line up with TRBD2. CDR1 is DFQATT, CDR2 SNEGSKA, per germline (reference sequence). V gave up 2 bases and J gave up 0 bases; unmatched junction bases: 8. CDR3 length equals 17 residues. The CDR3: CSARKLLAGRSYNEQFF. Here the CDR3 DNA reads TGCAGTGCTAGAAAGTTGCTAGCGGGGCGCTCCTACAATGAGCAGTTCTTC.

This clonotype appeared many times. This chain connects TRBV6-1 to TRBJ1-5; tentatively, D is TRBD1 (5 bases). This CDR3 has 13 amino acids. V shed 5 bases and J shed 9 bases, with 14 bases lying between them. Per germline, CDR1 MNHNS and CDR2 SASEGT. The CDR3: CASSPRGGRPQHF. The CDR3 bases are TGTGCCAGCAGTCCACGTGGGGGGAGGCCCCAGCATTTT.

A few counts support this clonotype. V is TRBV7-8 and J is TRBJ2-7; D assignment may be TRBD1 or TRBD2 (7 bases each). This CDR3 spans 19 amino acids. The germline CDR1 and CDR2 sequences are SGHVS and FQNEAQ. Trimming removed 1 base from V and 0 bases from J, with 22 bases in between. The CDR3 loop is CASSLVSGQGEPLSYEQYF. DNA of the CDR3: TGTGCCAGCAGCTTAGTTAGCGGGCAGGGGGAACCCCTCTCCTACGAGCAGTACTTC.